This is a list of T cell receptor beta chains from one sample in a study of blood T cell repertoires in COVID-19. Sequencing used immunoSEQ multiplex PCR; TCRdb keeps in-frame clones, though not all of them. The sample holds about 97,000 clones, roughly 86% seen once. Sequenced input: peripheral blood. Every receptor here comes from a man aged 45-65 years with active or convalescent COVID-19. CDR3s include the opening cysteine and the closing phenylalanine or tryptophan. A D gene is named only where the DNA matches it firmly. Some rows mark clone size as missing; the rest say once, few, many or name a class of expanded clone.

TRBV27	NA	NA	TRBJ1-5	TGTGCCAGCAGTTGGAGACGGAATCAGCCCCAGCATTTT	CASSWRRNQPQHF
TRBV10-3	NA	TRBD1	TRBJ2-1	TGTGCCATTACCCGGGACAGGGGGGATGAGCAGTTCTTC	CAITRDRGDEQFF
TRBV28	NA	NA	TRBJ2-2	TGTGCCAGCAGTACCCCCGGCGGCGTCACCGGGGAGCTGTTTTTT	CASSTPGGVTGELFF
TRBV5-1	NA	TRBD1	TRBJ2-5	TGCGCCAGCAGCGCGTCCGGGACAGGGGCTCAAGAGACCCAGTACTTC	CASSASGTGAQETQYF
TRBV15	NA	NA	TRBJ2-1	TGTGCCACCGGCCAAAGGACTAGGGGGTACAATGAGCAGTTCTTC	CATGQRTRGYNEQFF
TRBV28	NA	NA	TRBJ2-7	TGTGCCAGCAGTCCCCGGAGCTACGAGCAGTACTTC	CASSPRSYEQYF
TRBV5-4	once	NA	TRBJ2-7	TGTGCCAGCGGAAACCGGGACTTCACCTACGAGCAGTACTTC	CASGNRDFTYEQYF
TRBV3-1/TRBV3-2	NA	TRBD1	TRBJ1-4	TGTGCCAGCAGCCATCAACGCGGGACAGAAAAAAAACCTACAAATGAAAAACTGTTTTTT	CASSHQRGTEKKPTNEKLFF
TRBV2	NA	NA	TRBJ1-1	TGTGCCAGCAGTGACAGTTCCATGAACACTGAAGCTTTCTTT	CASSDSSMNTEAFF
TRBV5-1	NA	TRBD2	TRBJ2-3	TGCGCCAGCAGCCCCGGGGGGGCGGCAGATACGCAGTATTTT	CASSPGGAADTQYF
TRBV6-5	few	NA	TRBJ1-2	TGTGCCAGCAGCCAAGGGGGGGGTAACTATGGCTACACCTTC	CASSQGGGNYGYTF
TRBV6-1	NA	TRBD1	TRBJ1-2	TGTGCCAGCAGTGAGTCCGGACAGGGAATGGGCTACACCTTC	CASSESGQGMGYTF
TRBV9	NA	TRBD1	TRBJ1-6	TGTGCCAGCAGCGTCCGCGGGACAGATGGATCACCCCTCCACTTT	CASSVRGTDGSPLHF
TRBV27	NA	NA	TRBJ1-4	TGTGCCAGCAGTCTCAGGGCAACTAATGAAAAACTGTTTTTT	CASSLRATNEKLFF
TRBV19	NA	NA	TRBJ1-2	TGTGCCAGTAGTAAACCCCAGGACAGATATGGCTACACCTTC	CASSKPQDRYGYTF
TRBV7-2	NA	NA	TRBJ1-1	TGTGCCAGCAGCTCACAGGGAATGAACACTGAAGCTTTCTTT	CASSSQGMNTEAFF
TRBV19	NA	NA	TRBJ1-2	TGTGCCAGTAGTATAGGTGAGGGCGACGGCTACACCTTC	CASSIGEGDGYTF
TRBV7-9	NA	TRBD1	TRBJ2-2	TGTGCCAGCTGGGGACAGGGCGCCGGGGAGCTGTTTTTT	CASWGQGAGELFF
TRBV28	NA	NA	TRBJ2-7	TGTGCCAGCAATGTTTATCTGGAGGACTACGAGCAGTACTTC	CASNVYLEDYEQYF
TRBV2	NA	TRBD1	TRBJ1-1	TGTGCCAGCAGTTCCCAGGGGGTGGCTGAAGCTTTCTTT	CASSSQGVAEAFF
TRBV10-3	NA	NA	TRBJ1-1	TGTGCCATCAGAGTACAGGAGAACACTGAAGCTTTCTTT	CAIRVQENTEAFF
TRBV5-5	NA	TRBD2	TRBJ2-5	TGTGCCAGCAGCTTGGGCGGCGGGAGTTACCAAGAGACCCAGTACTTC	CASSLGGGSYQETQYF
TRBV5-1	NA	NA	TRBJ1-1	TGCGCCAGCAGCTTGGATGGGCAGAGGAACACTGAAGCTTTCTTT	CASSLDGQRNTEAFF
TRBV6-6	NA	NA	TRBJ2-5	TGTGCCAGCAGTCAAGCGGACAGTCAAGAGACCCAGTACTTC	CASSQADSQETQYF
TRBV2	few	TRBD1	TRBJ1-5	TGTGCCAGCAGCGGGACAGGTCATAGCAATCAGCCCCAGCATTTT	CASSGTGHSNQPQHF
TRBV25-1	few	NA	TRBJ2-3	TGTGCCAGCAGTGAATGGGCGATAGATACGCAGTATTTT	CASSEWAIDTQYF
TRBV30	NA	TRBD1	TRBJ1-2	TGTGCCTGGGCCGGGACAGGGAATGGCTACACCTTC	CAWAGTGNGYTF